What follows are 4 T cell receptor beta chains derived from one specimen sequenced in a study of cytomegalovirus exposure and HLA in healthy donors. PCR involved 60 Vbeta and 13 Jbeta primers. TCRdb's table, derived via immunoSEQ multiplex PCR, lists solely in-frame clones and lacks some. The sample contains around 190,000 clones, approximately 80% of which appear only once. Sequencing was carried out using PBMCs. These receptors were taken from a woman in her twenties or thirties in good health and CMV-seropositive.

The rearrangement links TRBV30 to TRBJ1-1, with D perhaps matching TRBD1 (6 bases). V gave up 3 bases and J gave up 3 bases, with 8 bases separating them. The germline V gene has CDR1 GTSNPN and CDR2 SVGIG (reference sequence). This CDR3 has 12 amino acids. For the CDR3, the DNA is TGTGCCTGGAGGGGGGCATACACTGAAGCTTTCTTT. It codes for CAWRGAYTEAFF.

This chain joins TRBV6-1 and TRBJ1-1, with a tentative D call TRBD1 (5 bases). The length of the CDR3 is 13 residues. V was trimmed by 2 bases and J by 5 bases, leaving 9 bases between them. Germline CDR1 MNHNS, CDR2 SASEGT. CDR3 in amino acids: CASSEYRSTEAFF. CDR3 in DNA: TGTGCCAGCAGTGAATACAGGAGTACTGAAGCTTTCTTT.

V is TRBV28 and J is TRBJ1-1, with TRBD1 matching 10 bases. This CDR3 region has 15 residues. CDR1 is MDHEN and CDR2 is SYDVKM in the germline V gene. The ends lost 1 base at V and 6 bases at J; junction bases unmatched: 5. The CDR3 coding sequence is TGTGCCAGCAGTTTATCCGGGACAGGGGATTCTGAAGCTTTCTTT. Translating gives CASSLSGTGDSEAFF.

This clone was picked up a small number of times. J is TRBJ2-5 and V is TRBV6-1; 10 bases agree with TRBD1. CDR1 and CDR2 (germline): MNHNS, SASEGT. The length of the CDR3 is 17 residues. J was trimmed by 5 bases and V by 3 bases; bases with no gene match: 12. CDR3 sequence reads: CASSEPPGQGPWETQYF. The CDR3 bases are TGTGCCAGCAGTGAGCCACCGGGACAGGGGCCCTGGGAGACCCAGTACTTC.